The next 14 T cell receptor beta chains were all read from a single sample in a study of chemoradiotherapy in HPV16-positive cancers (dated by TCRdb to between 2022 and 2023). Libraries were prepared through the immunoSEQ multiplex PCR assay. Here the immuneACCESS table is served through TCRdb, limited to in-frame sequences with V and J called. Missing clones are a known gap in these copies; in checked studies unresolved V genes cover under half, and the rest lacks a known reason. The sample has about 53,000 clones on record, about 88% of them singletons. Together, the top ten hold around 3.5% of the sample. Sequencing was performed on blood, taken from a patient who underwent chemoradiotherapy. The receptors were sampled from a human donor with HPV-associated anogenital cancer.

This chain links TRBV4-3 with TRBJ1-6, with no clear D. Looked up from germline, CDR1 is LGHNA and CDR2 is YSLEER. Trimming stripped 5 bases from V and 1 base from J, with 9 bases between. The CDR3 runs to 15 residues. The CDR3 is CASSMTGSYNSPLHF. The CDR3 DNA sequence: TGCGCCAGCAGCATGACGGGATCCTATAATTCACCCCTCCACTTT.

This chain uses TRBV9 with TRBJ1-6, with 7 bases fitting TRBD1. CDR1 is SGDLS, CDR2 YYNGEE, per germline. The CDR3 has 14 residues. V shed 4 bases, J shed 5 bases, and the junction held 3 bases outside the gene matches. As DNA, the CDR3 is TGTGCCAGCAGCCCGGGACAGAATAATTCACCCCTCCACTTT. Translating it yields CASSPGQNNSPLHF.

The V gene is TRBV5-6, the J gene TRBJ1-2, with a tentative D call TRBD1 (5 bases). The CDR3 covers 13 residues. Germline V gene data show CDR1 as SGHDT and CDR2 as YYEEEE. V was clipped by 4 bases and J by 4 bases, with 11 bases between them. The CDR3 DNA reads TGTGCCAGCAGCGCCGGGACCTTCTATGGCTACACCTTC. Translation gives CASSAGTFYGYTF.

The V call is TRBV5-4, the J call TRBJ2-5; 8 nucleotides agree with TRBD2. CDR1 is SGHNT and CDR2 is YYREEE in the germline V gene (reference sequence). The CDR3 runs to 16 residues. Unmatched junction bases numbered 15, after V lost 6 bases and J lost 5 bases. CDR3 loop: CASTSLISGSGETQYF. Written as DNA, the CDR3 is TGTGCCAGCACCTCTCTAATAAGCGGGAGCGGGGAGACCCAGTACTTC.

Worth noting for this clone: The junction departs from the called germline gene at one end, perhaps through a read error. This chain links TRBV4-1 with TRBJ1-2; TRBD1 matches 7 bases. Germline V lookup: CDR1 MGHRA, CDR2 YSYEKL. The CDR3 contains 16 residues. CDR3 residues: CAGSQDSNRGLYGYTF. In nucleotides, the CDR3 is TGCGCCGGCAGCCAAGATAGCAACAGGGGCCTCTATGGCTACACCTTC.

The chain has TRBV7-2 and TRBJ2-5, with 7 bases aligning to TRBD2. CDR1 and CDR2 (germline): SGHTA, FQGNSA. Losses at the gene ends were 1 base for V and 5 bases for J; bases not matched to a gene: 7. The length of the CDR3 is 15 residues. The CDR3 sequence: CASSLGGRVGETQYF. Here the CDR3 DNA reads TGTGCCAGCAGCTTAGGTGGGAGGGTCGGGGAGACCCAGTACTTC.

The chain couples TRBV4-2 to TRBJ2-3; D possibly corresponds to TRBD2 (6 bases). The CDR3 runs to 14 residues. V was shortened by 1 base and J by 6 bases, with 11 bases between the two germline ends. Germline CDR1 reads LGHNA; CDR2 reads YNFKEQ. In DNA form, the CDR3 reads TGTGCCAGCAGCCAAGGGCAGACTAGTGATACGCAGTATTTT. Residues: CASSQGQTSDTQYF.

This sequence joins TRBV7-8 and TRBJ2-2, with 8 bases identical to TRBD1. This CDR3 contains 16 residues. J lost 0 bases, V lost 5 bases, and 5 bases had no gene match. Per the germline V gene, CDR1 is SGHVS and CDR2 is FQNEAQ. CDR3 bases: TGTGCCAGCAGCCTTAGGACAGGGACGAACACCGGGGAGCTGTTTTTT. Protein: CASSLRTGTNTGELFF.

The genes are TRBV11-3 and TRBJ2-7, with D possibly being TRBD1 (5 bases). The CDR3 has 14 amino acids. Trimming left V 1 base short and J 6 bases short, with 13 bases between. Germline assignment: CDR1 SGHNT and CDR2 YENEEA. CDR3 in amino acids: CASSLVPGQSEQYF. Here the CDR3 DNA reads TGTGCCAGCAGCTTAGTCCCAGGGCAAAGCGAGCAGTACTTC.

CDR3 sequence: CASSEEVGQGHQPQHF. The CDR3 nucleotides read TGTGCCAGCAGTGAAGAGGTCGGGCAGGGACATCAGCCCCAGCATTTT. The rearrangement uses TRBV6-1 and TRBJ1-5; TRBD1 might be the D (5 bases). V dropped 1 base and J dropped 5 bases, with 15 bases sitting between them. The CDR3 runs to 16 residues. The V gene's germline CDR1 is MNHNS and CDR2 SASEGT.

This sequence joins TRBV6-5 and TRBJ2-3; D is unclear. The CDR3 length is 13 residues. The V gene lost 6 bases and the J gene lost 1 base, with 8 bases spanning the gap. Germline assignment: CDR1 MNHEY and CDR2 SVGAGI. Written as DNA, the CDR3 is TGTGCCAGCAGAATACACGGCACAGATACGCAGTATTTT. Translated: CASRIHGTDTQYF.

The chain is built from TRBV4-3 and TRBJ1-4; TRBD1 might be the D (6 bases). Deletions cut 2 bases from V and 8 bases from J, with 15 bases between. This CDR3 region has 15 residues. CDR1 LGHNA and CDR2 YSLEER come from the germline V gene. This chain's CDR3 is CASSQSGQRGEKLFF. The CDR3 nucleotides are TGCGCCAGCAGCCAAAGCGGACAGCGGGGAGAAAAACTGTTTTTT.

This chain connects TRBV7-9 to TRBJ2-6, with D hard to call. Deletions cut 4 bases from V and 0 bases from J, with 10 bases between. Germline V gives CDR1 SEHNR, CDR2 FQNEAQ (reference sequence). This CDR3 comprises 16 residues. CDR3 protein: CASSYYMSSGANVLTF. In DNA form, the CDR3 reads TGTGCCAGCAGCTACTACATGAGCTCTGGGGCCAACGTCCTGACTTTC.

This clone was detected only once. One junction end disagrees with the germline gene, perhaps due to a read error. This chain links TRBV7-2 with TRBJ1-2; weak D call: TRBD1 (6 bases). The CDR3 is made up of 12 amino acids. Looked up from germline, CDR1 is SGHTA and CDR2 is FQGNSA. The DNA of the CDR3 is TGTGCCAGCAGCTTAGTCTCGGGGGCGGGGCTCTTC. Its translation is CASSLVSGAGLF.